Sequencing of this TCR beta chain was carried out in a study of sequential checkpoint blockade in melanoma. Treatment meaning: randomized to nivolumab then ipilimumab (arm A) or the reverse (arm B). V lost 6 bases, J lost 6 bases, and 10 bases stayed unmatched. The CDR3 sequence is 15 residues long. Germline loops: CDR1 SNHLY, CDR2 FYNNEI. There are a few counts of this clone. Assay used: immunoSEQ multiplex PCR; TCRdb lists only in-frame clones, some missing. The sample yields 10,000 to 15,000 clones, 75% to 80% seen once. This sequence joins TRBV2 and TRBJ2-2, with 7 bases aligning to TRBD1. The sample here was CD8+ T cells sorted from blood (inferred from file names), taken from a patient given nivolumab and ipilimumab in sequence. The receptor was isolated from a human donor with melanoma. CDR3 sequence reads: CASSSGTVAPGELFF. The CDR3 nucleotides are TGTGCCAGCAGCTCCGGGACAGTAGCACCCGGGGAGCTGTTTTTT.